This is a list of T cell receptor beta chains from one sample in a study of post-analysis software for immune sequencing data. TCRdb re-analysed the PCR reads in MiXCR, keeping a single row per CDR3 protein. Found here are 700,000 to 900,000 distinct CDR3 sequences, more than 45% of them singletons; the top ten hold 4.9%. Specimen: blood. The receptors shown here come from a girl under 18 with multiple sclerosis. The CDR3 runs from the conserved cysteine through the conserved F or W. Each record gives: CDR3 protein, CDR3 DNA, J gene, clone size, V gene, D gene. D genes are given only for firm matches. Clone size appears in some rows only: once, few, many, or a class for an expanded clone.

CASSFGWGSYNEQFF	TGTGCCAGCAGCTTTGGGTGGGGAAGCTACAATGAGCAGTTCTTC	TRBJ2-1	few	TRBV5-5	.
CSATRTSQVTDTQYF	TGCAGTGCTACCAGGACTAGCCAAGTCACAGATACGCAGTATTTT	TRBJ2-3	.	TRBV20-1	TRBD2
CASSLGQAGEQYF	TGTGCCAGCAGCTTAGGGCAGGCCGGCGAGCAGTACTTC	TRBJ2-7	.	TRBV7-6	.
CASSPIFLASDSYEQYF	TGTGCCAGCAGTCCCATCTTCCTGGCTAGCGATTCCTACGAGCAGTACTTC	TRBJ2-7	few	TRBV27	.
CASSQDPGGLGRDGYTF	TGCGCCAGCAGCCAAGATCCGGGCGGATTAGGGAGGGATGGCTACACCTTC	TRBJ1-2	many	TRBV4-1	.
CASRTLNEQFF	TGTGCCAGCAGAACTCTCAATGAGCAGTTCTTC	TRBJ2-1	few	TRBV6-5	.
CASSYTSTSSYNEQFF	TGTGCCAGCAGTTACACTTCCACCAGCTCCTACAATGAGCAGTTCTTC	TRBJ2-1	.	TRBV6-5	.
CASSPKGTLDYGYTF	TGTGCCAGCTCACCTAAAGGGACCTTAGACTATGGCTACACCTTC	TRBJ1-2	.	TRBV18	.
CASSQFRQSYGYTF	TGTGCCAGCAGCCAATTCCGGCAGAGCTATGGCTACACCTTC	TRBJ1-2	.	TRBV16	.
CASSLSHGEKLFF	TGTGCCAGCAGCTTATCTCACGGAGAAAAACTGTTTTTT	TRBJ1-4	.	TRBV7-3	.
CASSPNRVLEQYF	TGTGCCAGCAGCCCAAACAGGGTACTCGAGCAGTACTTC	TRBJ2-7	few	TRBV6-6	.
CASSTPARDEQYF	TGTGCCAGCAGCACCCCGGCCAGGGACGAGCAGTACTTC	TRBJ2-7	few	TRBV7-9	.
CASSRQPGQGAEEQYF	TGCGCCAGCAGCCGGCAACCGGGACAGGGGGCGGAAGAGCAGTACTTC	TRBJ2-7	.	TRBV5-1	TRBD1
CASSYWTSGWETQYF	TGTGCCAGCAGTTACTGGACTAGCGGTTGGGAGACCCAGTACTTC	TRBJ2-5	.	TRBV6-5	TRBD2
CSARLAGGATDTQYF	TGCAGTGCTAGACTAGCGGGAGGGGCCACAGATACGCAGTATTTT	TRBJ2-3	.	TRBV20-1	TRBD2
CASSLWGTSGRASYEQYF	TGTGCCAGCAGCTTATGGGGGACTAGCGGGAGGGCCTCCTACGAGCAGTACTTC	TRBJ2-7	few	TRBV7-2	TRBD2
CASSPHSAGSYNEQFF	TGTGCCAGCAGCCCCCACAGCGCCGGCTCCTACAATGAGCAGTTCTTC	TRBJ2-1	many	TRBV7-2	.
CSVEGLAGDEQFF	TGCAGCGTTGAGGGTCTAGCGGGAGACGAGCAGTTCTTC	TRBJ2-1	few	TRBV29-1	TRBD2
CASSSPLRRGQETQYF	TGTGCCAGCAGCTCGCCACTTCGTAGGGGGCAAGAGACCCAGTACTTC	TRBJ2-5	few	TRBV7-9	.
CASIDSLLDIQYF	TGTGCCAGCATTGACAGCCTACTGGACATTCAGTACTTC	TRBJ2-4	.	TRBV28	.
CASWREGRETQYF	TGTGCCAGCTGGCGGGAGGGCAGAGAGACCCAGTACTTC	TRBJ2-5	few	TRBV6-6	TRBD2
CAISDRDSVANEQFF	TGTGCCATCAGTGACAGGGACAGTGTCGCCAATGAGCAGTTCTTC	TRBJ2-1	.	TRBV10-3	TRBD1
CASRARAGETQYF	TGTGCCAGCAGGGCCAGGGCGGGAGAGACCCAGTACTTC	TRBJ2-5	few	TRBV6-1	.
CASSEWRDREETQYF	TGTGCCAGCAGTGAATGGAGGGACAGAGAAGAGACCCAGTACTTC	TRBJ2-5	few	TRBV25-1	.
CASSLVENIQYF	TGTGCCAGCAGTTTAGTCGAAAACATTCAGTACTTC	TRBJ2-4	few	TRBV28	.
CASSPSGPQGEQFF	TGTGCCAGCAGCCCCTCCGGACCTCAGGGTGAGCAGTTCTTC	TRBJ2-1	.	TRBV6-2/TRBV6-3	.
CASTRTNSYEQYF	TGTGCCAGCACCAGGACTAACTCCTACGAGCAGTACTTC	TRBJ2-7	few	TRBV6-5	.
CSARGTSGSVDEQFF	TGCAGTGCTAGGGGGACTAGCGGGAGCGTGGATGAGCAGTTCTTC	TRBJ2-1	.	TRBV20-1	TRBD2
CSASKSSISDTQYF	TGCAGTGCTAGCAAGTCGTCGATCTCTGATACGCAGTATTTT	TRBJ2-3	.	TRBV20-1	.
CASSEGLLAKNIQYF	TGTGCCAGCAGCGAGGGACTTCTAGCCAAAAACATTCAGTACTTC	TRBJ2-4	few	TRBV9	.
CASSNTGTRKFMTGLETQYF	TGTGCCAGCAGCAATACCGGGACTAGGAAGTTTATGACGGGATTGGAGACCCAGTACTTC	TRBJ2-5	.	TRBV11-3	TRBD2
CASSLDRGREKLFF	TGTGCCAGCAGTTTAGACAGGGGAAGGGAAAAACTGTTTTTT	TRBJ1-4	.	TRBV12-3/TRBV12-4	TRBD1
CASSQEDRGGYYGYTF	TGCGCCAGCAGCCAAGAAGACAGGGGGGGCTACTATGGCTACACCTTC	TRBJ1-2	few	TRBV4-3	TRBD1
CSAHPGTSGETQYF	TGCAGTGCCCACCCCGGGACTAGCGGGGAGACCCAGTACTTC	TRBJ2-5	.	TRBV20-1	TRBD2
CSAARGAFPNEQYF	TGCAGTGCCGCGAGGGGGGCCTTTCCTAACGAGCAGTACTTC	TRBJ2-7	.	TRBV20-1	.
CASSLVLAADTQYF	TGCGCCAGCAGCTTGGTTCTAGCGGCAGATACGCAGTATTTT	TRBJ2-3	.	TRBV5-1	TRBD2
CASSLGALHYGYTF	TGTGCCAGCAGTTTAGGGGCCCTACACTATGGCTACACCTTC	TRBJ1-2	.	TRBV12-3/TRBV12-4	.
CSSDPGGTDTQYF	TGCAGCTCTGACCCCGGCGGGACGGATACGCAGTATTTT	TRBJ2-3	.	TRBV29-1	.